The 6 T cell receptor beta chains below all came from one sample that was sequenced in a study of control samples from healthy donors and cancer patients. TCRdb's table, derived via immunoSEQ multiplex PCR, lists solely in-frame clones and lacks some. The sample carries about 89,000 clones, around nine tenths recorded once. The sequencing input was blood. The receptor set was obtained from a man younger than 40 in good health.

V gene TRBV11-2 combines with J gene TRBJ2-5; tentative D call: TRBD2 (6 bases). Trimming left V 0 bases short and J 5 bases short, with 13 bases between. The CDR3 is made up of 15 amino acids. Per germline, CDR1 SGHAT and CDR2 FQNNGV. The CDR3 coding sequence is TGTGCCAGCAGCTTAGAGGGGCGGGGCGGGGAGACCCAGTACTTC. Residues: CASSLEGRGGETQYF.

This clone was recorded a few times. The chain combines TRBV6-5 with TRBJ2-5, with 8 bases matching TRBD1. The CDR3 sequence is 14 residues long. Germline CDR1 MNHEY, CDR2 SVGAGI. With V trimmed by 6 bases and J by 6 bases, 9 bases remained unmatched. CDR3 coding DNA: TGTGCCAGCAGGAAGACCGGGACAGGCAAGACCCAGTACTTC. Amino acids: CASRKTGTGKTQYF.

The genes are TRBV5-6 and TRBJ1-1; D gene ambiguous. There are 12 residues in the CDR3. From germline, CDR1 is SGHDT and CDR2 YYEEEE. Trimming removed 5 bases from V and 6 bases from J, with 11 bases in between. The chain's CDR3 is CASSRSDAEAFF. CDR3 in DNA: TGTGCCAGCAGTCGGAGTGACGCTGAAGCTTTCTTT.

This chain joins TRBV6-1 and TRBJ1-2; 9 nucleotides agree with TRBD1. The CDR3 totals 14 residues. J gave up 7 bases and V 1 base, and 4 bases lay outside the gene matches. Germline V gives CDR1 MNHNS, CDR2 SASEGT. CDR3 sequence (DNA): TGTGCCAGCAGTGAAGAACAGGGGGCTGGTGGCTACACCTTC. Translating gives CASSEEQGAGGYTF.

This sequence joins TRBV7-9 and TRBJ2-5; maybe TRBD2 (6 bases). The germline CDR1 and CDR2 sequences are SEHNR and FQNEAQ (reference sequence). CDR3 length: 15 amino acids. Trimming took off 5 bases at V and 4 bases at J, with 17 bases between the two ends. CDR3 sequence (DNA): TGTGCCAGCAGCCCCACCACTGGTAGCGGAGAGACCCAGTACTTC. Protein sequence: CASSPTTGSGETQYF.

The chain recombines TRBV2 with TRBJ2-7; perhaps TRBD2 as D (6 bases). The CDR3 runs to 15 residues. Per germline, CDR1 SNHLY and CDR2 FYNNEI. V was shortened by 7 bases and J by 1 base, with 17 bases between the two germline ends. CDR3 bases: TGTGCCAGCACCTCGGAGGGGTTAGGTTCCTACGAGCAGTACGTC. Translation: CASTSEGLGSYEQYV.